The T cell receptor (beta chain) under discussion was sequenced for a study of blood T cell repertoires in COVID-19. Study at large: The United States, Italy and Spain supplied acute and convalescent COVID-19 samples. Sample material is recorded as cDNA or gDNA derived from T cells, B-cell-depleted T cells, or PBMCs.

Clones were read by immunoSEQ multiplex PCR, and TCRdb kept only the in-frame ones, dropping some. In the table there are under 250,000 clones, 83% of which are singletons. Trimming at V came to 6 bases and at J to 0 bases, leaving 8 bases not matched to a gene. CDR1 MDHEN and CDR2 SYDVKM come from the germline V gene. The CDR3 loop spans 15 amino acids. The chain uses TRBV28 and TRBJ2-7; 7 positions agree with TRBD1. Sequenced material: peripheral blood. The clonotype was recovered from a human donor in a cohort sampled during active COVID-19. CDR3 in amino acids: CASRRLGGSSYEQYF. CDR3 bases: TGTGCCAGCAGACGGTTAGGGGGCAGCTCCTACGAGCAGTACTTC.